This TCR beta chain was profiled in a study of blood T cell repertoires in COVID-19. Study-level information: From the United States, Italy and Spain came samples of acute and convalescent COVID-19.

The table lists this clone with a few counts. The data were produced by immunoSEQ multiplex PCR, yet TCRdb's version contains in-frame clones alone and is incomplete. The sample shows 150,000 to 200,000 clones, about 85% of them seen only once. The sample was peripheral blood. The receptor's source is a young man with acute or convalescent COVID-19.

The CDR3 DNA reads TGTGCCAGCAGCTTACTAGCGGGGGGGCCGGAGACCCAGTACTTC. Translation: CASSLLAGGPETQYF. J is TRBJ2-5 and V is TRBV7-3, with 12 bases fitting TRBD2. With V trimmed by 2 bases and J by 5 bases, 3 bases remained unmatched. This CDR3 region has 15 residues. Germline CDR1 SGHTA, CDR2 FQGTGA.